The rows below give T cell receptor beta chains drawn from one sample of a study of blood T cell repertoires in COVID-19. Method: immunoSEQ multiplex PCR; TCRdb's copy keeps in-frame clones and lacks some. The profile shows fewer than 350,000 clones, around 88% of them singletons. Sequencing used PBMCs or T cells enriched from blood (not recorded which). The receptors shown here come from a woman between 40 and 55 years old who had recovered from COVID-19. Both conserved end residues are part of each CDR3. Fields, in order: D gene, V gene, CDR3 length, clone size, J gene, CDR3 DNA, CDR3 protein. A D gene is named only where the DNA matches it firmly. The size entry is marked missing in some rows and otherwise reads once, few, many or a size class.

D: NA
V: TRBV19
length: 13
size: once
J: TRBJ2-7
DNA: TGTGCCAGTACCTCGGAGGAGACCTACGAGCAGTACTTC
CDR3: CASTSEETYEQYF

D: TRBD1
V: TRBV5-1
length: 16
size: NA
J: TRBJ1-3
DNA: TGCGCCAGCAGCTTTAGACCGGGACAGACTGGAAACACCATATATTTT
CDR3: CASSFRPGQTGNTIYF

D: NA
V: TRBV6-1
length: 17
size: many
J: TRBJ1-5
DNA: TGTGCCAGCAGTGAAAAAAGTGGAACAGTTTGGCATCAGCCCCAGCATTTT
CDR3: CASSEKSGTVWHQPQHF

D: TRBD1
V: TRBV6-5
length: 15
size: many
J: TRBJ2-7
DNA: TGTGCCAGTTCCGAGGAGGGACAGGTCATCTACGAGCAGTACTTC
CDR3: CASSEEGQVIYEQYF

D: TRBD1
V: TRBV11-2
length: 15
size: NA
J: TRBJ1-4
DNA: TGTGCCAGCAGCCCAACACAGGGGACTAATGAAAAACTGTTTTTT
CDR3: CASSPTQGTNEKLFF

D: TRBD1
V: TRBV4-1
length: 18
size: NA
J: TRBJ1-3
DNA: TGCGCCAGCAGCCAAGCGGGACAGGGGGCCTCATCTGGAAACACCATATATTTT
CDR3: CASSQAGQGASSGNTIYF

D: NA
V: TRBV27
length: 14
size: NA
J: TRBJ1-2
DNA: TGTGCCAGCGTGGAAAAGTGGGGGGATATCGGCTACACCTTC
CDR3: CASVEKWGDIGYTF

D: TRBD2
V: TRBV4-2
length: 18
size: NA
J: TRBJ2-3
DNA: TGTGCCAGCAGCCAAGATGGGAGGACTAGCGGGGGCACAGATACGCAGTATTTT
CDR3: CASSQDGRTSGGTDTQYF

D: TRBD1
V: TRBV5-1
length: 12
size: NA
J: TRBJ2-1
DNA: TGCGCCAGCAGCTTCGGGGACAGGCCCCCGTTCTTC
CDR3: CASSFGDRPPFF

D: TRBD1
V: TRBV15
length: 16
size: few
J: TRBJ2-1
DNA: TGTGCCACCAGCAATAGTCTGGGACAGGGGTGGAATGAGCAGTTCTTC
CDR3: CATSNSLGQGWNEQFF

D: NA
V: TRBV18
length: 15
size: NA
J: TRBJ2-1
DNA: TGTGCCAGCTCACCCCCAAGGGGGATTAGCAATGAGCAGTTCTTC
CDR3: CASSPPRGISNEQFF

D: TRBD2
V: TRBV27
length: 15
size: few
J: TRBJ2-4
DNA: TGTGCCAGCAGTCCGAAATATAGCGGGAGTAACATTCAGTACTTC
CDR3: CASSPKYSGSNIQYF

D: NA
V: TRBV27
length: 15
size: NA
J: TRBJ2-3
DNA: TGTGCCAGCAGTTTATCTTGGGCAGGCACAGATACGCAGTATTTT
CDR3: CASSLSWAGTDTQYF

D: TRBD1
V: TRBV24-1
length: 13
size: few
J: TRBJ1-2
DNA: TGTGCCACCCGACAGGGCGAATGGGGTGGCTACACCTTC
CDR3: CATRQGEWGGYTF

D: TRBD2
V: TRBV7-8
length: 16
size: NA
J: TRBJ2-3
DNA: TGTGCCAGCAGCTTAAGAACTAGCGGGAGTAGAGATACGCAGTATTTT
CDR3: CASSLRTSGSRDTQYF

D: TRBD2
V: TRBV4-2
length: 16
size: NA
J: TRBJ2-7
DNA: TGTGCCAGCAGCCAAGATGGTAGCGGGAGAATCGACGAGCAGTACTTC
CDR3: CASSQDGSGRIDEQYF

D: TRBD1
V: TRBV14
length: 14
size: NA
J: TRBJ1-2
DNA: TGTGCCAGCAGCCGCAGGGCAGGGGGCGATGGCTACACCTTC
CDR3: CASSRRAGGDGYTF

D: NA
V: TRBV6-2/TRBV6-3
length: 15
size: NA
J: TRBJ1-5
DNA: TGTGCCAGCAGTTCCGGTAGGGGCGACAATCAGCCCCAGCATTTT
CDR3: CASSSGRGDNQPQHF

D: TRBD1
V: TRBV12-3/TRBV12-4
length: 13
size: NA
J: TRBJ2-5
DNA: TGTGCCACACGGGACAGGCCCCAAGAGACCCAGTACTTC
CDR3: CATRDRPQETQYF

D: NA
V: TRBV7-2
length: 13
size: NA
J: TRBJ2-5
DNA: TGTGCCAGCAGCCCCGCCTTAGGGGGGACCCAGTACTTC
CDR3: CASSPALGGTQYF

D: TRBD1
V: TRBV3-1/TRBV3-2
length: 14
size: NA
J: TRBJ1-5
DNA: TGTGCCAGCAGCCAAGGGACAGGGGATCAGCCCCAGCATTTT
CDR3: CASSQGTGDQPQHF

D: TRBD1
V: TRBV24-1
length: 15
size: NA
J: TRBJ1-1
DNA: TGTGCCACCAGTGACTCGAGGACAGGAGGCACTGAAGCTTTCTTT
CDR3: CATSDSRTGGTEAFF

D: NA
V: TRBV19
length: 15
size: NA
J: TRBJ2-2
DNA: TGTGCCAGTAGTATGGAGAGCGGTCCCACCGGGGAGCTGTTTTTT
CDR3: CASSMESGPTGELFF

D: TRBD1
V: TRBV5-1
length: 16
size: NA
J: TRBJ2-1
DNA: TGCGCCAGCAGCTTGACAACCGGGACAGTTTACAATGAGCAGTTCTTC
CDR3: CASSLTTGTVYNEQFF

D: NA
V: TRBV2
length: 10
size: NA
J: TRBJ2-7
DNA: TGTGCCAGCAGGGCTGGCGAGCAGTACTTC
CDR3: CASRAGEQYF

D: TRBD1
V: TRBV20-1
length: 16
size: NA
J: TRBJ2-5
DNA: TGCAGTGCTAGTCCGGGACAGGGAGGGAGCGGAGAGACCCAGTACTTC
CDR3: CSASPGQGGSGETQYF

D: NA
V: TRBV28
length: 14
size: NA
J: TRBJ1-5
DNA: TGTGCCAGCAGTTCCCCGGGGGAAGATCAGCCCCAGCATTTT
CDR3: CASSSPGEDQPQHF

D: TRBD1
V: TRBV5-4
length: 13
size: few
J: TRBJ1-2
DNA: TGTGCCAGCAGCCCAGGACAGGGGAGAGTCTACACCTTC
CDR3: CASSPGQGRVYTF

D: TRBD2
V: TRBV10-2
length: 15
size: NA
J: TRBJ2-7
DNA: TGCGCCTCCCGGATGACTAGCGGGAGCTCCTACGAGCAGTACTTC
CDR3: CASRMTSGSSYEQYF

D: TRBD2
V: TRBV24-1
length: 15
size: few
J: TRBJ2-1
DNA: TGTGCCACCAGGAGCGGGAGGAGCTCCTACAATGAGCAGTTCTTC
CDR3: CATRSGRSSYNEQFF

D: NA
V: TRBV19
length: 15
size: NA
J: TRBJ1-5
DNA: TGTGCCAGTAGTATTCAGGGCGGCAACAATCAGCCCCAGCATTTT
CDR3: CASSIQGGNNQPQHF

D: TRBD2
V: TRBV27
length: 15
size: NA
J: TRBJ2-3
DNA: TGTGCCAGCAGTTTATTGGGGACTAGTTTAGGGACGCAGTATTTT
CDR3: CASSLLGTSLGTQYF

D: TRBD2
V: TRBV2
length: 13
size: many
J: TRBJ2-1
DNA: TGTGCCAGCAGCGGGAGGGCCGAAAATGAGCAGTTCTTC
CDR3: CASSGRAENEQFF

D: TRBD2
V: TRBV5-1
length: 15
size: once
J: TRBJ2-1
DNA: TGCGCCAGCACCCCAACTAGCGGCTCCTACAATGAGCAGTTCTTC
CDR3: CASTPTSGSYNEQFF

D: NA
V: TRBV5-1
length: 13
size: NA
J: TRBJ1-4
DNA: TGCGCCAGCAGAAGGCAGGGGAGTGAAAAACTGTTTTTT
CDR3: CASRRQGSEKLFF

D: TRBD1
V: TRBV7-8
length: 14
size: NA
J: TRBJ1-1
DNA: TGTGCCAGCAGCGAGACAGGGGGGAACACTGAAGCTTTCTTT
CDR3: CASSETGGNTEAFF

D: TRBD1
V: TRBV2
length: 15
size: many
J: TRBJ1-4
DNA: TGTGCCAGCAGTGAAGGAGGGGGCGCCGGTGAAAAACTGTTTTTT
CDR3: CASSEGGGAGEKLFF

D: NA
V: TRBV24-1
length: 19
size: NA
J: TRBJ2-2
DNA: TGTGCCACCAGTGATCCAAACGGACCTAGGGAGCCGAACACCGGGGAGCTGTTTTTT
CDR3: CATSDPNGPREPNTGELFF

D: NA
V: TRBV3-1/TRBV3-2
length: 12
size: NA
J: TRBJ1-2
DNA: TGTGCCAGCAGGACAGCGAACTATGGCTACACCTTC
CDR3: CASRTANYGYTF

D: TRBD2
V: TRBV4-2
length: 14
size: NA
J: TRBJ2-1
DNA: TGTGCCAGCAGCCGGGCGGGAGGGCACAATGAGCAGTTCTTC
CDR3: CASSRAGGHNEQFF

D: NA
V: TRBV6-5
length: 12
size: NA
J: TRBJ1-5
DNA: TGTGCCAGCAGGGACAGTACGGGGCCCCAGCATTTT
CDR3: CASRDSTGPQHF

D: TRBD1
V: TRBV11-3
length: 17
size: NA
J: TRBJ2-5
DNA: TGTGCCAGCAGCTTAGATCCGAGTGACAGGGCGAAAGAGACCCAGTACTTC
CDR3: CASSLDPSDRAKETQYF

D: TRBD2
V: TRBV7-3
length: 14
size: NA
J: TRBJ2-5
DNA: TGTGCCAGCAGCTTAAGGCCCGGGGGGGAGACCCAGTACTTC
CDR3: CASSLRPGGETQYF

D: NA
V: TRBV28
length: 14
size: NA
J: TRBJ1-6
DNA: TGTGCCAGCAGAGTATCCGGGTCCTATTCACCCCTCCACTTT
CDR3: CASRVSGSYSPLHF

D: TRBD1
V: TRBV2
length: 14
size: NA
J: TRBJ1-4
DNA: TGTGCCAGCAGCGGTGACAGGGTGGGCGAAAAACTGTTTTTT
CDR3: CASSGDRVGEKLFF

D: NA
V: TRBV7-9
length: 16
size: NA
J: TRBJ1-3
DNA: TGTGCCAGCAGCCCGCACGGCAGGAACTCTGGAAACACCATATATTTT
CDR3: CASSPHGRNSGNTIYF

D: TRBD2
V: TRBV7-2
length: 16
size: NA
J: TRBJ2-7
DNA: TGTGCCAGCAGCCCCGGGACTAGCTCGCCTCTCCACGAGCAGTACTTC
CDR3: CASSPGTSSPLHEQYF

D: NA
V: TRBV3-1/TRBV3-2
length: 15
size: NA
J: TRBJ1-6
DNA: TGTGCCAGCAGCCCGGGGGATAGGGCTAATTCACCCCTCCACTTT
CDR3: CASSPGDRANSPLHF

D: TRBD2
V: TRBV5-1
length: 20
size: NA
J: TRBJ2-5
DNA: TGCGCCAGCAGCTTAGTCGGGACTAGCGGGAGGTCCCCCAGCCGAGAGACCCAGTACTTC
CDR3: CASSLVGTSGRSPSRETQYF

D: NA
V: TRBV5-1
length: 13
size: once
J: TRBJ1-1
DNA: TGCGCCAGCAGCCTGGAAGGGGTGACTGAAGCTTTCTTT
CDR3: CASSLEGVTEAFF

D: TRBD2
V: TRBV30
length: 15
size: NA
J: TRBJ2-1
DNA: TGTGCCTGGACCTCCCCTACTAGCGACTACAATGAGCAGTTCTTC
CDR3: CAWTSPTSDYNEQFF

D: TRBD2
V: TRBV7-2
length: 14
size: NA
J: TRBJ2-7
DNA: TGTGCCAGCAGCTTAGAAAGCGGGACCTACGAGCAGTACTTC
CDR3: CASSLESGTYEQYF

D: TRBD2
V: TRBV11-2
length: 18
size: NA
J: TRBJ2-5
DNA: TGTGCCAGCAGCTTTCCGTCCGGGGGGAGCCTATTCCAAGAGACCCAGTACTTC
CDR3: CASSFPSGGSLFQETQYF

D: NA
V: TRBV21-1
length: 17
size: NA
J: TRBJ2-1
DNA: TGTGCCAGCAGCAAAGTAGATCGGGGGTCCTCCTACAATGAGCAGTTCTTC
CDR3: CASSKVDRGSSYNEQFF

D: TRBD2
V: TRBV28
length: 14
size: NA
J: TRBJ2-2
DNA: TGTGCCAGCACCCTAGCGGGAAACGCCGGGGAGCTGTTTTTT
CDR3: CASTLAGNAGELFF

D: NA
V: TRBV5-1
length: 17
size: NA
J: TRBJ2-7
DNA: TGCGCCAGCAGCAAGGCCCCTGTGGCGGCCACCTTCTACGAGCAGTACTTC
CDR3: CASSKAPVAATFYEQYF

D: NA
V: TRBV7-7
length: 16
size: few
J: TRBJ2-1
DNA: TGTGCTAGCAGCTTAGACAGACCCGGGGTAAACAATGAGCAGTTCTTC
CDR3: CASSLDRPGVNNEQFF

D: TRBD1
V: TRBV5-1
length: 17
size: NA
J: TRBJ2-3
DNA: TGCGCCAGCAGCTTGGGCCTCCTGGACAGGGTGGCAGATACGCAGTATTTT
CDR3: CASSLGLLDRVADTQYF

D: TRBD2
V: TRBV6-2/TRBV6-3
length: 14
size: NA
J: TRBJ2-7
DNA: TGTGCCAGCAGTTTAGCGGGAGGGGGAAACGAGCAGTACTTC
CDR3: CASSLAGGGNEQYF